This T cell receptor (beta chain) was sequenced in a study of cytomegalovirus exposure and HLA in healthy donors. The primer mix had 60 Vbeta and 13 Jbeta primers. TCRdb keeps only in-frame clones here, not all; method: immunoSEQ multiplex PCR. The sample consists of 200,000 to 250,000 clones, 85% of them appearing once. Germline CDR1 reads MNHEY; CDR2 reads SVGAGI. J was trimmed by 0 bases and V by 6 bases; bases with no gene match: 3. The CDR3 is 15 amino acids. The source of this sequence is a human donor in good health. The chain combines TRBV6-5 with TRBJ2-1; the match to TRBD2 covers 9 bases. The material sequenced was PBMCs. CDR3 in amino acids: CASRISGSSYNEQFF. The CDR3 DNA reads as TGTGCCAGCAGGATTAGCGGGAGCTCCTACAATGAGCAGTTCTTC.